This T cell receptor (beta chain) is from a study of early T cells in non-severe SARS-CoV-2 infection. Study context: Sequenced bulk RNA came from whole blood that was unsorted, and chains were unpaired. Study-level points and caveats: Matching results from VDJdb favored anti-spike CD8 responses, leaving private and CD4 specificities undetected.

At least ten counts were recorded for this clonotype. Antigen specificity is unknown. Trimming stripped 5 bases from V and 4 bases from J, with 13 bases between. The CDR3 consists of 14 residues. From germline, CDR1 is MDHEN and CDR2 SYDVKM. Individual cDNA molecules each received unique molecular identifiers attached to them. MiXCR was run by TCRdb on the 5' RACE reads, yielding one entry per CDR3 protein. The repertoire holds about 61,000 distinct CDR3 sequences, with 11% as singletons. The source of this sequence is an adult who was a healthcare worker with PCR-confirmed SARS-CoV-2 infection or an uninfected control (not recorded which). The rearrangement links TRBV28 to TRBJ2-3; D is uncertain. The sequenced sample was whole blood. The CDR3 sequence is CASSRPRPPDTQYF. CDR3 coding DNA: TGTGCCAGCAGTCGCCCGAGGCCCCCAGATACGCAGTATTTT.